This TCR beta chain originates from a study of blood T cell repertoires in COVID-19. V was clipped by 2 bases and J by 1 base, with 9 bases between them. Germline loops: CDR1 MNHEY, CDR2 SVGAGI. The CDR3 loop spans 14 amino acids. Using immunoSEQ multiplex PCR, the repertoire was profiled, and TCRdb retains in-frame clones only, with some absent. The sample consists of some 130,000 clones, over 60% of them appearing once. The TCR was taken from a woman aged 70 to 79 with acute or convalescent COVID-19. The sequenced sample was peripheral blood. The gene calls are TRBV6-5 and TRBJ2-7, with unresolved D. CDR3 amino acids: CASSYRPESYEQYF. Written as DNA, the CDR3 is TGTGCCAGCAGTTACCGCCCGGAGTCCTACGAGCAGTACTTC.